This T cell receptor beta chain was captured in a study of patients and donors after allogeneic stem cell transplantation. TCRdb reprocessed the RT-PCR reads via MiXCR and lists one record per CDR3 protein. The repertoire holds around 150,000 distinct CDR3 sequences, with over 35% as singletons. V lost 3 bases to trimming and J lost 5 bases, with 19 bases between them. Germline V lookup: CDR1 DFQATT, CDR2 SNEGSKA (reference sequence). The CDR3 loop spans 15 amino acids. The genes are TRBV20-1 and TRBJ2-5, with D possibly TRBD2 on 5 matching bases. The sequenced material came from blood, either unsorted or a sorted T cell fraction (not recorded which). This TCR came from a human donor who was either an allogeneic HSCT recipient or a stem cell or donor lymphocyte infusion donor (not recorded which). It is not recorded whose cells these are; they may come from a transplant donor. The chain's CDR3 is CSARSSGSLWETQYF. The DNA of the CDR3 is TGCAGTGCTAGGTCTTCGGGGAGCTTGTGGGAGACCCAGTACTTC.